The source of this T cell receptor (beta chain) is a study of PD-1 blockade in classical Hodgkin lymphoma. Findings and caveats of the study: Only CD4+ TCR diversity, not CD8+, had risen significantly by C4D1. Complete responders entered with baseline diversity on par with newly diagnosed patients, the results showed.

The CDR3 length is 15 residues. V trimming: 6 bases; J trimming: 3 bases; junction bases outside the gene matches: 8. Germline CDR1 reads MNHNS; CDR2 reads SASEGT. Sample time point: cycle 4 day 1 (C4D1), after 6 weeks of nivolumab. Relapse was seen in all patients after autologous stem cell transplantation, and brentuximab vedotin exposure was variable. Profiled with immunoSEQ multiplex PCR; TCRdb holds only in-frame clones, not every one. The table lists 46,000 or so clones, about 77% of them singletons. A remark on this clone: Antigen: not known.

Sequenced material: peripheral blood mononuclear cells (PBMCs), taken before the fourth cycle of nivolumab. The sequence was obtained from a human donor with classical Hodgkin lymphoma. The chain couples TRBV6-1 to TRBJ2-1; 7 positions match TRBD2. CDR3 in amino acids: CASRLSGAGYNEQFF. DNA of the CDR3: TGTGCCAGCAGGCTAAGCGGGGCGGGCTACAATGAGCAGTTCTTC.